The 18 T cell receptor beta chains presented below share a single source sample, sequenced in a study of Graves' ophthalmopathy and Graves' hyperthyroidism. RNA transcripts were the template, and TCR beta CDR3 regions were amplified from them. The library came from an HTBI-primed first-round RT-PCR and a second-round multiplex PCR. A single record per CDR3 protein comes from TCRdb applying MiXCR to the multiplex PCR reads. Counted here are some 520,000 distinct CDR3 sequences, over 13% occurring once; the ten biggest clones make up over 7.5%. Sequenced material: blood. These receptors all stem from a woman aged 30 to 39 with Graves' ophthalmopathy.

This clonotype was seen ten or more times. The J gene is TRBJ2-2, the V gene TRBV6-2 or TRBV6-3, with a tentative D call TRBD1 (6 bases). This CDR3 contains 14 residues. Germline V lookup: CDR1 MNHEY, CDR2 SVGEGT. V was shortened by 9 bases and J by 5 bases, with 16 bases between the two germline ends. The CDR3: CASAGTTKTGELFF. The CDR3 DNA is TGTGCCAGTGCCGGGACAACCAAAACCGGGGAGCTGTTTTTT.

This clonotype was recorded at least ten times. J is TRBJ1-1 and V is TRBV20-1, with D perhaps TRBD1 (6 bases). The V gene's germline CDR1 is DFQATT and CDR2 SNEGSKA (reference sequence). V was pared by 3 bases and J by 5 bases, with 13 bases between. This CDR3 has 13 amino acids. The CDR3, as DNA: TGCAGTGCTAGGGACAGCCTTAGGACTGAAGCTTTCTTT. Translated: CSARDSLRTEAFF.

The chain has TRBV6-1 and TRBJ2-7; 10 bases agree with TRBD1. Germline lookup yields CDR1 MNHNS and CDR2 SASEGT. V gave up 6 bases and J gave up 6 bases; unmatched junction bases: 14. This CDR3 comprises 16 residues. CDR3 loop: CASRPPLGTGESEQYF. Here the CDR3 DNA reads TGTGCCAGCAGGCCCCCTTTAGGGACAGGGGAGTCCGAGCAGTACTTC.

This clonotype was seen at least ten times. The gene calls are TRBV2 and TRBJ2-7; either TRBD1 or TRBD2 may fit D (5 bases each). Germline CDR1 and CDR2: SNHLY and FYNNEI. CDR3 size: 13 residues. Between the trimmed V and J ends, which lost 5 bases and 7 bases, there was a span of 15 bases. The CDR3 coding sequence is TGTGCCAGCAGTCGGGACCTAGCTATTGAGCAGTACTTC. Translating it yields CASSRDLAIEQYF.

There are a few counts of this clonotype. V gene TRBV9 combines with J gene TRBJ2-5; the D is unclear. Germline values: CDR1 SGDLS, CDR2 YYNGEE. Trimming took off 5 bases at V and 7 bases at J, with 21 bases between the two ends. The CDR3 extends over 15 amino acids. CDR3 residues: CASSLDTHSSVTQYF. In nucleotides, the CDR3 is TGTGCCAGCAGTTTAGACACCCATTCTTCGGTGACCCAGTACTTC.

The DNA for the CDR3 is TGCAGCGTGATCGGACTAGCGGGAACCGGGGAGCTGTTTTTT. Its protein is CSVIGLAGTGELFF. The rearrangement joins TRBV29-1 to TRBJ2-2, with 12 bases identical to TRBD2. The CDR3 runs to 14 residues. V trimming: 6 bases; J trimming: 5 bases; junction bases outside the gene matches: 4. CDR1 and CDR2 from the germline V gene are SQVTM and ANQGSEA.

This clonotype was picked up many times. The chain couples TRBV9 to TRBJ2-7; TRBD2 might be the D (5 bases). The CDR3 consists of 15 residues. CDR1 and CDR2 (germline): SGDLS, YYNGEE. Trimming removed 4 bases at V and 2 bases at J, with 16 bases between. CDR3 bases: TGTGCCAGCAGCCCAATGGAGGACGTAGCCTACGAGCAGTACTTC. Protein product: CASSPMEDVAYEQYF.

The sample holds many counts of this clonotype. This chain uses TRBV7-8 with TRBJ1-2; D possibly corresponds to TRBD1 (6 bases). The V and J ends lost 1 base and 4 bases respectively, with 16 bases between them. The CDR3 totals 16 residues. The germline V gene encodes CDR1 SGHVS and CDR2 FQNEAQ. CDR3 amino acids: CASSLVGGVSLYGYTF. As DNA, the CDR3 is TGTGCCAGCAGCTTAGTAGGGGGGGTCAGCCTCTATGGCTACACCTTC.

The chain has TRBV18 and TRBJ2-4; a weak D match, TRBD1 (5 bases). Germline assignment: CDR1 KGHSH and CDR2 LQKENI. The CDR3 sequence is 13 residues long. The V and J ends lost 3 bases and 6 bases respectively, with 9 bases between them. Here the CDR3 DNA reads TGTGCCAGCTCACCTCCAAGGGGAAACATTCAGTACTTC. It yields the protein CASSPPRGNIQYF.

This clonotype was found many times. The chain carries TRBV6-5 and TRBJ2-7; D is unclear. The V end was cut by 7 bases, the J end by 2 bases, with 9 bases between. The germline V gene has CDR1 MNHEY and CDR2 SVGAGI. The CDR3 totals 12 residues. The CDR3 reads CASKASPYEQYF. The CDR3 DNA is TGTGCCAGCAAGGCCTCCCCCTACGAGCAGTACTTC.

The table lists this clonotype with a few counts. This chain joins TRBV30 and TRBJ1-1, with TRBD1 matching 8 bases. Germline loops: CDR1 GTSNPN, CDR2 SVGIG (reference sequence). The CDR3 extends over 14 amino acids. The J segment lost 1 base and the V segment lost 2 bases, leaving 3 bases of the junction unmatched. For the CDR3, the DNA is TGTGCCTGGAGTAGAGGACAGGGGAACACTGAAGCTTTCTTT. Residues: CAWSRGQGNTEAFF.

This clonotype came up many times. This CDR3 reads CASSLASHNQPQHF. The DNA for the CDR3 is TGTGCCAGCAGCTTAGCATCCCACAATCAGCCCCAGCATTTT. The chain carries TRBV7-8 and TRBJ1-5; D not certain. In germline, CDR1 is SGHVS, CDR2 FQNEAQ. V lost 0 bases to trimming and J lost 3 bases, with 6 bases between them. The CDR3 spans 14 residues.

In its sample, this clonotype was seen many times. The CDR3 spells CASRVGQEQPYEQYF. The CDR3 DNA reads TGTGCCAGCAGGGTAGGACAGGAACAGCCCTACGAGCAGTACTTC. The V and J genes are TRBV7-8 and TRBJ2-7; 7 bases agree with TRBD1. Germline V gene data show CDR1 as SGHVS and CDR2 as FQNEAQ. V lost 6 bases to trimming and J lost 2 bases; unmatched junction nucleotides: 10. The CDR3 totals 15 residues. Based on the CDR3 plus reference TRBV7-8 and TRBJ2-7, the full variable domain is GAGVSQSPRYKVAKRGQDVALRCDPISGHVSLFWYQQALGQGPEFLTYFQNEAQLDKSGLPSDRFFAERPEGSVSTLKIQRTQQEDSAVYLCASRVGQEQPYEQYFGPGTRLTVT.

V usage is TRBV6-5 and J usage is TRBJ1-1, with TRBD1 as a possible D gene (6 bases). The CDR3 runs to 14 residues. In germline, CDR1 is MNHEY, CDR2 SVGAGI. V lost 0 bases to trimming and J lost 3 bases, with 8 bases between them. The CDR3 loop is CASSYSGGHTEAFF. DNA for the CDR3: TGTGCCAGCAGTTACTCAGGGGGGCACACTGAAGCTTTCTTT.

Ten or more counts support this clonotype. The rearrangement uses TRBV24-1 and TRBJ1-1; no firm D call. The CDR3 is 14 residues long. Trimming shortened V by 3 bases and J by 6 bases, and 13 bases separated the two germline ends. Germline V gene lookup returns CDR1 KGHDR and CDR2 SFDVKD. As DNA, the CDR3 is TGTGCCACCAGTGATCCTATCACGGCCGCTGAAGCTTTCTTT. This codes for CATSDPITAAEAFF.

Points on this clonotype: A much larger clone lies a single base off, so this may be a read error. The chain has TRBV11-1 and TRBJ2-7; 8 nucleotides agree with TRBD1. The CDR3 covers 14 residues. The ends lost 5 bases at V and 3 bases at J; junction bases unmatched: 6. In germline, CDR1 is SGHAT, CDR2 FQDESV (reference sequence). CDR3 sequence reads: CASSNRDRHYEQYV. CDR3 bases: TGTGCCAGCAGCAACCGGGACAGGCACTACGAGCAGTACGTC.

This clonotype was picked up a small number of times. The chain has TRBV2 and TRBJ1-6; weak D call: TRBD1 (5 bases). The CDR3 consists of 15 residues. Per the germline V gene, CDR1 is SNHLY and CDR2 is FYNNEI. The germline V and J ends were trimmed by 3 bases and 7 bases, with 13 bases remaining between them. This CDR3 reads CASSEQGIFNSPLHF. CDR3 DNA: TGTGCCAGCAGTGAGCAGGGTATTTTCAATTCACCCCTCCACTTT.

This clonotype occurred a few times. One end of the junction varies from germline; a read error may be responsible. DNA for the CDR3: TGTGCCAGACTGTCGGTTTTACCGGGGCAGGGGGCTTCAGCCCTCCACTTT. Translated: CARLSVLPGQGASALHF. This sequence joins TRBV27 and TRBJ1-6; 8 bases line up with TRBD1. Germline V gene lookup returns CDR1 MNHEY and CDR2 SMNVEV (reference sequence). The CDR3 length is 17 residues.